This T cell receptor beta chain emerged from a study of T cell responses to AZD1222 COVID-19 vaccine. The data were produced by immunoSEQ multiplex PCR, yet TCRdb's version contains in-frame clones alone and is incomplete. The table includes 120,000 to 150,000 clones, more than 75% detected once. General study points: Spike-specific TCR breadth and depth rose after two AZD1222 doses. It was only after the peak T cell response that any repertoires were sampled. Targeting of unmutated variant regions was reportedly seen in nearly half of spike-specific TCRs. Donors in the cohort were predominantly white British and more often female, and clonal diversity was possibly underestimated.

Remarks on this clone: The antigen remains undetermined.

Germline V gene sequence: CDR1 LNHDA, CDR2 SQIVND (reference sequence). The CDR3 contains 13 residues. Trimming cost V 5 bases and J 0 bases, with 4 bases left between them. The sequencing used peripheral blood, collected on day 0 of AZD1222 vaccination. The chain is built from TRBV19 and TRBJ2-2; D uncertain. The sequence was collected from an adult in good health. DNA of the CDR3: TGTGCCAGTAGTGCAGCGAACACCGGGGAGCTGTTTTTT. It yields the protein CASSAANTGELFF.